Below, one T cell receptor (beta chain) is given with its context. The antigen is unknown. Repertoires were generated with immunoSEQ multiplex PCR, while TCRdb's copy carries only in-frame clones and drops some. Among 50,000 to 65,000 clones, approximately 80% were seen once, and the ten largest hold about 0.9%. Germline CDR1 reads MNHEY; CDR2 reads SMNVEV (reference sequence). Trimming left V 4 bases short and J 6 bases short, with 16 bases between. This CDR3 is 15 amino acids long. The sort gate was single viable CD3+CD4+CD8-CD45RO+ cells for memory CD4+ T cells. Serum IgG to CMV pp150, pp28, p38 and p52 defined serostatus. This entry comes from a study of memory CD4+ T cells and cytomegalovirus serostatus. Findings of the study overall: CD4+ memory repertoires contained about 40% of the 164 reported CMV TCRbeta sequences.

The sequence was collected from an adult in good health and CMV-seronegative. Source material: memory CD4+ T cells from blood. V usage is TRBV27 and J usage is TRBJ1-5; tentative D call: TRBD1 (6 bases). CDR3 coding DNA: TGTGCCAGCAGTTCCAGTGGGGGGGCTGGTCAGCCCCAGCATTTT. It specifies CASSSSGGAGQPQHF.